This T cell receptor beta chain was captured in a study of human T cells and chemical hapten exposure. Regarding the study as a whole: Expanded TCR sets contained significantly more large CDR3 similarity clusters than controls.

The time point was: patch test 2, 6 weeks after DPC sensitization. Treatment here: therapeutic diphenylcyclopropenone sensitization with weekly scalp DPC. To note about this clonotype: The antigen is unknown.

The CDR3 spans 19 residues. Trimming at V came to 0 bases and at J to 2 bases, leaving 7 bases not matched to a gene. In germline, CDR1 is MGHRA, CDR2 YSYEKL. Each CDR3 protein gets one entry after TCRdb re-called the RACE reads with MiXCR. The repertoire holds about 400,000 distinct CDR3 sequences, with roughly 6% as singletons. This specimen consisted of whole blood, obtained in connection with sensitization to the hapten diphenylcyclopropenone (DPC). The chain couples TRBV4-1 to TRBJ2-3; 14 bases line up with TRBD2. The TCR was taken from a woman younger than 35 with alopecia areata. Some clones in this sample may be carry-over from other donors' samples. DNA of the CDR3: TGCGCCAGCAGCCAAGATGGACTAGCGGGGGGCGGTGTCACAGATACGCAGTATTTT. Its translation is CASSQDGLAGGGVTDTQYF.